The 9 T cell receptor beta chains reported below all come from one sample, sequenced in a study of cytomegalovirus exposure and HLA in healthy donors (dated by TCRdb to about 2017). Receptor libraries were prepared by the immunoSEQ multiplex PCR assay. A mixture of 60 forward primers for TCR Vbeta segments and 13 reverse primers for TCR Jbeta segments was used in the multiplex PCR. As stored in TCRdb, this immuneACCESS dataset retains in-frame rearrangements with V and J assigned. A fraction of the clones does not appear; measured against another copy, unresolved V genes explain less than half of the discrepancy, and the remainder lacks a known reason. This sample is represented by around 160,000 clones; 75% to 90% of them were singletons. The ten largest clonotypes hold more than 1.5% of the sample. Sequences were obtained from PBMCs. These TCRs come from a human donor in good health.

This clone is a singleton in its sample. This chain joins TRBV6-6 and TRBJ1-1; D not certain. Germline values: CDR1 MNHNY, CDR2 SVGAGI (reference sequence). CDR3 length: 14 amino acids. With 0 bases removed from V and 6 bases from J, the gap between germline ends came to 11 bases. The chain's CDR3 is CASSYSLSGSEAFF. CDR3 sequence (DNA): TGTGCCAGCAGTTACTCGTTATCGGGGTCTGAAGCTTTCTTT.

The chain has TRBV2 and TRBJ2-2, with TRBD2 matching over 7 bases. This CDR3 comprises 13 residues. J lost 8 bases, V lost 8 bases, and 8 bases had no gene match. Germline values: CDR1 SNHLY, CDR2 FYNNEI. The CDR3 sequence is CASSGTTPGELFF. The CDR3 DNA reads TGTGCCAGCTCCGGGACTACCCCTGGGGAGCTGTTTTTT.

The chain's CDR3 is CASSFWARGNEQFF. DNA of the CDR3: TGTGCCAGCAGCTTTTGGGCGCGGGGGAATGAGCAGTTCTTC. V is TRBV5-6 and J is TRBJ2-1; 7 nucleotides agree with TRBD2. The V segment lost 2 bases and the J segment 7 bases; nucleotides outside the gene matches: 6. There are 14 residues in the CDR3. CDR1 SGHDT and CDR2 YYEEEE come from the germline V gene.

The chain employs TRBV2 and TRBJ1-5, with TRBD1 identical over 10 bases. The CDR3 is 16 amino acids. Germline CDR1 and CDR2: SNHLY and FYNNEI. Trimming cost V 6 bases and J 4 bases; bases outside gene matches: 9. CDR3 bases: TGTGCCAGCAGAAACCGGGACAGGGGAAGAAATCAGCCCCAGCATTTT. Translating gives CASRNRDRGRNQPQHF.

Worth noting for this clone: At the DNA level, this CDR3 is encoded by other sequences in the same sample as well. This chain links TRBV9 with TRBJ2-3; D perhaps matches TRBD2 (7 bases). In germline, CDR1 is SGDLS, CDR2 YYNGEE. Trimming left V 0 bases short and J 5 bases short, with 13 bases between. The CDR3 is 15 residues long. This CDR3 reads CASSVVGGRGDTQYF. The CDR3 region has the DNA TGTGCCAGCAGCGTAGTGGGGGGGCGCGGAGATACGCAGTATTTT.

The chain recombines TRBV5-6 with TRBJ1-2; D ambiguous. The V gene's germline CDR1 is SGHDT and CDR2 YYEEEE. The CDR3 covers 13 residues. The ends were cut back, 5 bases at V and 7 bases at J, with 15 bases in the middle. The CDR3 sequence is CASSWNGRSGYTF. The CDR3, as DNA: TGTGCCAGCAGTTGGAATGGTCGGAGTGGCTACACCTTC.

This chain connects TRBV30 to TRBJ1-5, with D unclear. This CDR3 spans 13 amino acids. Germline V gene sequence: CDR1 GTSNPN, CDR2 SVGIG (reference sequence). The V end lost 5 bases, the J end lost 1 base, and 9 bases lay between the germline ends. Here the CDR3 reads CAWLSDSNQPQHF. CDR3 nucleotide sequence: TGTGCCTGGTTAAGCGACAGCAATCAGCCCCAGCATTTT. Variable domain in full (rest from reference TRBV30 and TRBJ1-5): SQTIHQWPATLVQPVGSPLSLECTVEGTSNPNLYWYRQAAGRGLQLLFYSVGIGQISSEVPQNLSASRPQDRQFILSSKKLLLSDSGFYLCAWLSDSNQPQHFGDGTRLSIL.

J is TRBJ2-1 and V is TRBV12-5, with D unresolved. V dropped 9 bases and J dropped 4 bases, with 13 bases sitting between them. Per the germline V gene, CDR1 is LGHNT and CDR2 is FRNRAP. The CDR3 sequence is 13 residues long. The CDR3 region is CASESGGYNEQFF. The DNA for the CDR3 is TGTGCTAGCGAATCGGGTGGTTACAATGAGCAGTTCTTC. Combining the CDR3 with reference TRBV12-5 and TRBJ2-1 gives the whole variable domain DARVTQTPRHKVTEMGQEVTMRCQPILGHNTVFWYRQTMMQGLELLAYFRNRAPLDDSGMPKDRFSAEMPDATLATLKIQPSEPRDSAVYFCASESGGYNEQFFGPGTRLTVL.

V is TRBV6-6 and J is TRBJ2-2, with D hard to call. This CDR3 is 13 amino acids long. CDR1 is MNHNY and CDR2 is SVGAGI in the germline V gene (reference sequence). V was shortened by 7 bases and J by 3 bases, with 9 bases between the two germline ends. In DNA, the CDR3 is TGTGCCAGCACCTACCACGACACCGGGGAGCTGTTTTTT. Protein product: CASTYHDTGELFF.